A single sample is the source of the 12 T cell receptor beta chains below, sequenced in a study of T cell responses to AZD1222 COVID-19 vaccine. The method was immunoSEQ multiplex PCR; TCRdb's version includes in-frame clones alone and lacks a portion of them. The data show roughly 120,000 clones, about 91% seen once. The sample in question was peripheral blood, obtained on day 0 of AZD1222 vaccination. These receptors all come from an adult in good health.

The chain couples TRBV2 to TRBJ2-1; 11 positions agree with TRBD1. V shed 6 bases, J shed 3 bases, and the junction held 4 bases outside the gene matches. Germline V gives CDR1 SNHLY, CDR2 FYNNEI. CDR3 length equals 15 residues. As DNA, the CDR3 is TGTGCCAGCAGGAAGGGACAGGGGGACTACAATGAGCAGTTCTTC. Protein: CASRKGQGDYNEQFF.

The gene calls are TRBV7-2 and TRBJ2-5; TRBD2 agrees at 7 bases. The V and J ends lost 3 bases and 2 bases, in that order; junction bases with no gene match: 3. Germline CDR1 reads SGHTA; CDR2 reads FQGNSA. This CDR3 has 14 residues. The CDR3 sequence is CASSFGSGQETQYF. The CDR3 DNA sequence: TGTGCCAGCAGCTTCGGTAGCGGGCAAGAGACCCAGTACTTC.

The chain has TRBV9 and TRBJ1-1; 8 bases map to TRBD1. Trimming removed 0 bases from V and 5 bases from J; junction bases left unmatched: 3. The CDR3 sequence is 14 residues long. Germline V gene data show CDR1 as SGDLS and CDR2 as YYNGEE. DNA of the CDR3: TGTGCCAGCAGCGTAGGGACAGGGAAGACTGAAGCTTTCTTT. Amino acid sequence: CASSVGTGKTEAFF.

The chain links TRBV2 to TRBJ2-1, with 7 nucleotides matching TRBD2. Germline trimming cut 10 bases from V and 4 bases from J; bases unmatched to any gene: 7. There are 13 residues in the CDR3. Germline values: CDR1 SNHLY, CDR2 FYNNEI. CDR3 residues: CATQASGYNEQFF. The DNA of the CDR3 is TGTGCCACCCAGGCTAGCGGTTACAATGAGCAGTTCTTC.

The CDR3 loop reads CASSLTGPGELFF. The CDR3 DNA sequence: TGCGCCAGCAGCCTTACAGGACCCGGGGAGCTGTTTTTT. The genes are TRBV5-1 and TRBJ2-2; maybe TRBD1 (5 bases). The CDR3 covers 13 residues. Per the germline V gene, CDR1 is SGHRS and CDR2 is YFSETQ. V was trimmed by 4 bases and J by 6 bases, leaving 10 bases between them.

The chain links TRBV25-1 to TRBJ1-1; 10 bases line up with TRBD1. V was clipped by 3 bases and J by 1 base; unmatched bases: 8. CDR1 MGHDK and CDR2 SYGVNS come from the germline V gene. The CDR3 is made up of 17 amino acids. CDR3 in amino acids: CASSDWDRGFGNTEAFF. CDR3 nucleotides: TGTGCCAGCAGTGATTGGGACAGGGGATTTGGGAACACTGAAGCTTTCTTT.

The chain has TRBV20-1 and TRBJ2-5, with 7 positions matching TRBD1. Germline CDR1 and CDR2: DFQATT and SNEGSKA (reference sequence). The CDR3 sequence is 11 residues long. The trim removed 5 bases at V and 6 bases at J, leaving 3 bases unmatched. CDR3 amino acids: CSAATGQTQYF. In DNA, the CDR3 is TGCAGTGCTGCGACAGGGCAGACCCAGTACTTC.

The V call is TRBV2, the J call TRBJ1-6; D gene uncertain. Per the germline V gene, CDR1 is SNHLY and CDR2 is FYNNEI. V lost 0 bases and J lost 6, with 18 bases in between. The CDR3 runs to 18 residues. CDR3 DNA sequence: TGTGCCAGCAGTGAAGCCCGCCGGGTTCAGGTCCGTAATTCACCCCTCCACTTT. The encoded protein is CASSEARRVQVRNSPLHF.

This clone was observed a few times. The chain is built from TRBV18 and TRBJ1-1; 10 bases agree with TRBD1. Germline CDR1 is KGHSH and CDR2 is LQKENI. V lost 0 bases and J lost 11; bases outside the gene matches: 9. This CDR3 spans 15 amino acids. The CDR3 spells CASSPPGTGVVVAFF. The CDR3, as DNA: TGTGCCAGCTCACCACCCGGGACAGGGGTCGTAGTCGCTTTCTTT.

The CDR3 is CASSPWTGNYGYTF. CDR3 sequence (DNA): TGCGCCAGCAGCCCCTGGACAGGGAACTATGGCTACACCTTC. The chain employs TRBV5-1 and TRBJ1-2, with TRBD1 identical over 8 bases. The trim removed 4 bases at V and 2 bases at J, leaving 4 bases unmatched. CDR3 length: 14 residues. Germline V gene lookup returns CDR1 SGHRS and CDR2 YFSETQ.

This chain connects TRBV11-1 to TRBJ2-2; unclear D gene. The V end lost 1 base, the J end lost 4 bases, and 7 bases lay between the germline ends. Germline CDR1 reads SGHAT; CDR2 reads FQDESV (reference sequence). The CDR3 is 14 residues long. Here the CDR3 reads CASSLEGSTGELFF. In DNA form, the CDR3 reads TGTGCCAGCAGCTTAGAGGGTAGCACCGGGGAGCTGTTTTTT.

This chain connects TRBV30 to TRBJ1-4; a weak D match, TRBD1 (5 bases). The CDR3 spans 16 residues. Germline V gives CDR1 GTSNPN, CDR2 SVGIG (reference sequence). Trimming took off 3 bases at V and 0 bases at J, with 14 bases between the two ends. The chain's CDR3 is CAWSLPGLATNEKLFF. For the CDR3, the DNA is TGTGCCTGGAGCCTCCCAGGGCTAGCAACTAATGAAAAACTGTTTTTT.